This T cell receptor (beta chain) was sequenced for a study of blood T cell repertoires in COVID-19. Study-wide context: From the United States, Italy and Spain came samples of acute and convalescent COVID-19.

Which cohort a participant joined came from the clinical history participants gave. How the authors handled the data: Amplification from reference gene primers served as the basis for estimated nucleated cell counts. Data came from immunoSEQ multiplex PCR; TCRdb stores just in-frame clones and leaves some out. That table gives V, J and clone size, and the DNA gave D and trimming. The sample has some 300,000 clones, around 90% seen once. After removal of 5 bases from V and 2 bases from J, the junction contained 8 bases not matched to a gene. Looked up from germline, CDR1 is SEHNR and CDR2 is FQNEAQ (reference sequence). CDR3 length: 16 residues.

Sequenced: PBMCs or T cells enriched from blood (not recorded which). This receptor was identified in a woman under 30 with acute COVID-19. The V gene is TRBV7-9, the J gene TRBJ2-5; 10 bases agree with TRBD1. The CDR3 nucleotides are TGTGCCAGCAGCCAGAGCGACAGGGGGCAACAAGAGACCCAGTACTTC. Translating gives CASSQSDRGQQETQYF.